This paragraph reports one T cell receptor (beta chain). The data belong to a study of blood T cell repertoires in COVID-19. Study information: Sites in the United States, Italy and Spain provided acute and convalescent COVID-19 samples. Sample material is recorded as cDNA or gDNA derived from T cells, B-cell-depleted T cells, or PBMCs.

Original methodology: Nucleated cell counts were estimated from reference gene primer amplification. Measured with immunoSEQ multiplex PCR; TCRdb has only the in-frame clones, and not every one. V and J calls and clone size follow that table, whereas D and trimming were derived from the DNA. This table holds 55,000 to 60,000 clones, roughly 76% found once. Trimming left V 0 bases short and J 4 bases short, with 7 bases between. The CDR3 length is 14 residues. Germline CDR1 is SGHKS and CDR2 is YYEKEE (reference sequence). The rearrangement joins TRBV5-5 to TRBJ2-2, with D possibly being TRBD2 (5 bases). This sequence was found in a man in his forties or fifties with active or convalescent COVID-19. Sequenced: peripheral blood. As DNA, the CDR3 is TGTGCCAGCAGCTTGGAAGGAGGCACCGGGGAGCTGTTTTTT. Protein product: CASSLEGGTGELFF.